This T cell receptor beta chain was retrieved from a study of blood T cells in healthy people across ages. Looking at the study overall: In model experiments, template switching was able to capture about one barcoded beta molecule for every two T cells that were present.

Alongside a J-beta primer mix, a sample-barcoded 5' primer served in a second PCR lasting roughly 7 to 12 cycles. TCRdb used MiXCR to reprocess the 5' RACE reads, holding one entry per CDR3 protein. The data show hundreds of thousands of distinct CDR3 sequences, with roughly 50% seen just once and around 25% held by the top ten. From germline, CDR1 is DFQATT and CDR2 SNEGSKA (reference sequence). This CDR3 has 10 residues. Trimming removed 8 bases from V and 8 bases from J, with 10 bases in between. This chain connects TRBV20-1 to TRBJ2-1; no reliable D call. Sequencing was performed on blood. The TCR sequence derives from a man aged 35-49 years in good health. The CDR3 region has the DNA TGCAGTCCTTATAGGGATGAGCAGTTCTTC. Its translation: CSPYRDEQFF.